This is a list of T cell receptor beta chains from one sample in a study of T cell changes during pregnancy in multiple sclerosis. Clones were sequenced by immunoSEQ multiplex PCR, and TCRdb holds only the in-frame ones, with some missing. The sample lists around 35,000 clones, nearly 95% occurring once. Sequencing used CD4+ T cells from peripheral blood mononuclear cells, obtained in the third trimester of pregnancy. These receptors came from a female donor in good health, enrolled as a control in a pregnancy study. Both conserved end residues are part of each CDR3. The D gene is left open where the match is weak. Expanded clones are given a class, and other clones once, few, many or no size at all.

>NA|NA|TRBV5-6|TRBJ1-1
TGTGCCAGCAGCTTTCTACAGACGAACACTGAAGCTTTCTTT
CASSFLQTNTEAFF
>NA|NA|TRBV7-8|TRBJ1-3
TGTGCCAGCAGCTTATTCCAGGCCACTGGAAACACCATATATTTT
CASSLFQATGNTIYF
>once|NA|TRBV9|TRBJ2-3
TGTGCCAGCAGCGTAGGGCAAGTAGATACGCAGTATTTT
CASSVGQVDTQYF
>NA|TRBD1|TRBV4-2|TRBJ1-2
TGTGCCACTTCCCAAGGGGACAGGCTTAACTATGGCTACACCTTC
CATSQGDRLNYGYTF
>once|NA|TRBV19|TRBJ2-7
TGTGCTACCACCGGGACTGGGCCCTACGAGCAGTACTTC
CATTGTGPYEQYF
>NA|TRBD1|TRBV6-5|TRBJ2-1
TGTGCCAGCAGTTCCGGGACAGATCAGTTCTTC
CASSSGTDQFF
>NA|TRBD2|TRBV7-2|TRBJ2-3
TGTGCCAGCAGCTTAAAGGTTAGCGGGGCCCCCGCAGATACGCAGTATTTT
CASSLKVSGAPADTQYF
>NA|NA|TRBV7-2|TRBJ2-7
TGTGCCAGCAGCTATAGAGGTGGGGAGCAGTACTTC
CASSYRGGEQYF
>NA|TRBD2|TRBV29-1|TRBJ2-3
TGCAGCGTTAGTGGGACTAGCGGGGACCTCACAGATACGCAGTATTTT
CSVSGTSGDLTDTQYF
>NA|TRBD1|TRBV7-8|TRBJ2-7
TGTGCCAGCAGCTTAACCGAGACAGGGTCGCCCTTCTACGAGCAGTACTTC
CASSLTETGSPFYEQYF
>NA|NA|TRBV18|TRBJ2-7
TGTGCCAGCTCACCAGACAGGGAGGCAGAGCAGTACTTC
CASSPDREAEQYF
>NA|NA|TRBV7-8|TRBJ1-5
TGTGCCAGCAGCCGTAACAGGGACCAGCCCCAGCATTTT
CASSRNRDQPQHF
>NA|TRBD1|TRBV29-1|TRBJ1-5
TGCAGCGTCCCCGGGACAGAGTCTAACCAGCCCCAGCATTTT
CSVPGTESNQPQHF
>NA|NA|TRBV7-2|TRBJ2-7
TGTGCCAGCAGCTTAACAGGCCAGGGATCCTACGAGCAGTACTTC
CASSLTGQGSYEQYF
>NA|TRBD1|TRBV18|TRBJ2-1
TGTGCCAGCTCACGGGGACAGATGAATGAGCAGTTCTTC
CASSRGQMNEQFF
>NA|TRBD1|TRBV5-1|TRBJ2-3
TGCGCCAGCAGCTCAGCGGGACAGGGCGGAGATACGCAGTATTTT
CASSSAGQGGDTQYF
>NA|NA|TRBV14|TRBJ1-1
TGTGCCAGCAGCCGGCTGACGGGGAACACTGAAGCTTTCTTT
CASSRLTGNTEAFF
>NA|NA|TRBV5-4|TRBJ2-7
TGTGCCAGCAGCCTGCCCCTCCTTGGAGGGAGGTTCAAGGGCGAGCAGTACTTC
CASSLPLLGGRFKGEQYF
>NA|NA|TRBV7-2|TRBJ1-5
TGTGCCAGCAGCTTACGGGCAGAGAGGGCCGGTGGTCAGCCCCAGCATTTT
CASSLRAERAGGQPQHF
>NA|NA|TRBV11-2|TRBJ2-7
TGTGCCAGCAGCGCCAGGGCCTACGAGCAGTACTTC
CASSARAYEQYF
>NA|NA|TRBV19|TRBJ1-1
TGTGCCAGTAGGAGAGGCACGCCGAACACTGAAGCTTTCTTT
CASRRGTPNTEAFF
>NA|TRBD1|TRBV7-2|TRBJ1-5
TGTGCCAGCAGCTTACCACAGGGGAACAATCAGCCCCAGCATTTT
CASSLPQGNNQPQHF
>once|NA|TRBV29-1|TRBJ1-4
TGCAGCGTTATACAGGGTAATGAAAAACTGTTTTTT
CSVIQGNEKLFF
>few|NA|TRBV2|TRBJ1-1
TGTGCCAGCAGAGGCACAGGGCGGATGAACACTGAAGCTTTCTTT
CASRGTGRMNTEAFF
>once|NA|TRBV5-6|TRBJ2-7
TGTGCCAGCAGCTTGTTTAGTCCGGGCTACGAGCAGTACTTC
CASSLFSPGYEQYF
>once|TRBD1|TRBV5-5|TRBJ2-3
TGTGCCAGCAGCTTGTACAGGGGTACAGATACGCAGTATTTT
CASSLYRGTDTQYF
>NA|TRBD1|TRBV15|TRBJ1-6
TGTGCCACCAGCACAACGTTGGACAGGGGTAATTCACCCCTCCACTTT
CATSTTLDRGNSPLHF
>NA|TRBD1|TRBV28|TRBJ1-1
TGTGCCAGCAGTTCTCGACGGACAGGGGGTTCGAAAAAAGCTTTCTTT
CASSSRRTGGSKKAFF
>NA|NA|TRBV19|TRBJ1-2
TGTGCCAGTACTCACGGGAGCTTTGGCTACACCTTC
CASTHGSFGYTF
>NA|TRBD1|TRBV7-2|TRBJ1-4
TGTGCCAGCAGACCAAGACAGGGGACTAATGAAAAACTGTTTTTT
CASRPRQGTNEKLFF
>NA|TRBD1|TRBV18|TRBJ1-2
TGTGCCAGCTCACCCGGACAGGGCCCCCTCTATGGCTACACCTTC
CASSPGQGPLYGYTF
>NA|NA|TRBV14|TRBJ1-2
TGTGCCAGCAGCCCAATAACAGCTGCCTATGGCTACACCTTC
CASSPITAAYGYTF
>NA|NA|TRBV6-1|TRBJ1-1
TGTGCCAGCAGACCCGACAGAAGGAACACTGAAGCTTTCTTT
CASRPDRRNTEAFF
>NA|TRBD2|TRBV5-8|TRBJ2-2
TGTGCCAGCAGCCCGGGGGGGGCGAACACCGGGGAGCTGTTTTTT
CASSPGGANTGELFF
>once|TRBD2|TRBV5-6|TRBJ2-1
TGTGCCAGCAGCTTGTTACTAGCGGGGTCATACAATGAGCAGTTCTTC
CASSLLLAGSYNEQFF
>NA|NA|TRBV15|TRBJ2-7
TGTGCCACCAGCAGAGGCGGATACAGGGTAAGATACTACGAGCAGTACTTC
CATSRGGYRVRYYEQYF
>NA|NA|TRBV7-2|TRBJ1-5
TGTGCCAGCAAGGCGGGACTTAATAGCAATCAGCCCCAGCATTTT
CASKAGLNSNQPQHF
>NA|TRBD2|TRBV4-2|TRBJ2-5
TGTGCCAGCAGCCAACTTCAGCGGGGGGCAGAGACCCAGTACTTC
CASSQLQRGAETQYF
>once|NA|TRBV7-9|TRBJ1-1
TGTGCCAGCAGCACTCGTCGGGGGGGGTACACTGAAGCTTTCTTT
CASSTRRGGYTEAFF
>NA|TRBD2|TRBV7-2|TRBJ2-3
TGTGCCAGCAGGCCTACTAGCGGAAGCACAGATACGCAGTATTTT
CASRPTSGSTDTQYF
>NA|NA|TRBV7-2|TRBJ1-2
TGTGCCAGCAGCTCACCTATAGGAGCAAACTATGGCTACACCTTC
CASSSPIGANYGYTF